Frequency places the clone carrying this T cell receptor (beta chain) as medium-sized. These data originate in a study of human CD8 memory T cell subsets. Construction of TCR beta libraries was accomplished by means of UMI-labeled 5' RACE. From the 5' RACE reads, TCRdb lists one entry per CDR3 protein and no DNA. In all, the sample yields about 4,200 distinct CDR3 sequences. CDR3 length equals 15 residues. Looked up from germline, CDR1 is MDHEN and CDR2 is SYDVKM. Sequenced input: CD8+ effector memory T cells (TEM) sorted from PBMCs. The subset is: effector memory CD8 T cells, CCR7- CD45RO+ CD95+. The chain is built from TRBV28 and TRBJ2-4; the TCRdb call, TRBD2, lacks DNA for checking. The source is a human donor in good health. CDR3 amino acids: CASETSAPVEGIQYF.